This TCR beta chain was recorded in a study of T cells expressing NK-cell markers. Study-wide background: All TCR beta repertoires analysed originated from sorted CD3+CD56+NKG2C+, CD3+CD56+NKG2C- and CD3+CD56-NKG2C+ T cells.

TCR beta cDNA was made by 5'RACE template switching with UMIs. One entry per CDR3 protein, without DNA, is what TCRdb gives after re-calling the 5' RACE reads. The repertoire table contains some 190,000 distinct CDR3 sequences. Study observations and caveats: The CD3+CD56-NKG2C+ fraction of several donors was likewise dominated by these clonotypes. In a group of several donors, dominant NKG2C+ clonotypes represented about 1.0-7.5% of CD8+ T cells.

Comment on this clonotype: As yet, its antigen is unknown.

Per the germline V gene, CDR1 is MGHDK and CDR2 is SYGVNS. The CDR3 is made up of 17 amino acids. Sequencing input: blood T cells: a sorted CD56 or NKG2C T cell subset, CD4+ or CD8+ T cells, or bulk PBMC T cells (not recorded which). The V call is TRBV25-1, the J call TRBJ1-1; with no DNA, the TCRdb D assignment of TRBD1 cannot be verified. The TCR was taken from a man aged 18-75 years in good health. CDR3 sequence: CASSDSGANRVYTEAFF.